The 27 T cell receptor beta chains below all came from one sample that was sequenced in a study of T cells expressing NK-cell markers. Reanalyzing the 5' RACE reads, TCRdb keeps one entry per CDR3 protein, without DNA. Found here are about half a million distinct CDR3 sequences; the top ten clones hold around 1.4%. Sequencing input: blood T cells: a sorted CD56 or NKG2C T cell subset, CD4+ or CD8+ T cells, or bulk PBMC T cells (not recorded which). Receptor source: a woman in her forties or fifties in good health.

The rearrangement uses TRBV5-1 and TRBJ2-1; TCRdb's D call of TRBD2 is untestable without DNA. CDR1 SGHRS and CDR2 YFSETQ come from the germline V gene. The CDR3 is 15 residues long. The CDR3 spells CASSTAGVFYNEQFF.

The chain recombines TRBV7-9 with TRBJ2-7; the TRBD1 assignment by TCRdb is unverifiable without DNA. CDR3 size: 12 residues. Germline V lookup: CDR1 SEHNR, CDR2 FQNEAQ (reference sequence). This CDR3 reads CASSTQGYEQYF.

The chain uses TRBV7-9 and TRBJ2-7; the D call of TRBD2 rests on TCRdb alone, since no DNA is present to check it. From germline, CDR1 is SEHNR and CDR2 FQNEAQ (reference sequence). The CDR3 is made up of 15 amino acids. CDR3 sequence reads: CASSPIGLAGNEQYF.

The chain joins TRBV3-1 to TRBJ2-3; TCRdb picks TRBD2, but there is no DNA to check that call. This CDR3 has 15 residues. From germline, CDR1 is LGHDT and CDR2 YNNKEL (reference sequence). CDR3 amino acids: CASSQDPSGRDTQYF.

The V call is TRBV27, the J call TRBJ2-3; TCRdb indicates TRBD2, and absent DNA this call remains unverified. Looked up from germline, CDR1 is MNHEY and CDR2 is SMNVEV (reference sequence). This CDR3 contains 15 residues. CDR3 protein: CASSPRLAGLDTQYF.

This chain uses TRBV12-3 or TRBV12-4 with TRBJ2-6; the TCRdb call, TRBD1, lacks DNA for checking. This CDR3 is built from 15 residues. The CDR3 protein is CASSPPGQGPGVLTF.

The chain combines TRBV14 with TRBJ1-1. The CDR3 loop spans 15 amino acids. CDR1 and CDR2 from the germline V gene are SGHDN and FVKESK. This CDR3 reads CASSQDQKENTEAFF.

V is TRBV28 and J is TRBJ1-5; the TCRdb call, TRBD1, lacks DNA for checking. CDR3 length: 13 residues. The germline gives CDR1 MDHEN, CDR2 SYDVKM. The CDR3 loop is CALTDRLNQPQHF.

This chain links TRBV12-3 or TRBV12-4 with TRBJ1-4. This CDR3 spans 15 amino acids. The CDR3 protein is CASSLGDFRNEKLFF.

The rearrangement joins TRBV27 to TRBJ1-2. The CDR3 loop spans 16 amino acids. Germline-derived CDR1 and CDR2 are MNHEY and SMNVEV (reference sequence). CDR3: CASSRTGTAAGYGYTF.

The rearrangement uses TRBV5-1 and TRBJ2-1; TCRdb proposes TRBD2, but this gene call is untestable without DNA. The CDR3 has 14 residues. CDR1 and CDR2 (germline): SGHRS, YFSETQ. CDR3 amino acids: CASSPGTSTNEQFF. The whole variable domain, filled in from reference TRBV5-1 and TRBJ2-1, reads KAGVTQTPRYLIKTRGQQVTLSCSPISGHRSVSWYQQTPGQGLQFLFEYFSETQRNKGNFPGRFSGRQFSNSRSEMNVSTLELGDSALYLCASSPGTSTNEQFFGPGTRLTVL.

The genes are TRBV27 and TRBJ2-3; TCRdb returns TRBD1, unconfirmable since there is no DNA. The CDR3 runs to 16 residues. Germline CDR1 is MNHEY and CDR2 is SMNVEV (reference sequence). The CDR3 here is CASSSYGTPSTDTQYF.

This chain joins TRBV25-1 and TRBJ2-2. This CDR3 has 16 amino acids. CDR1 and CDR2 (germline): MGHDK, SYGVNS. CDR3 sequence: CASRANIERNTGELFF.

J is TRBJ2-3 and V is TRBV3-1; as DNA is missing, the TRBD1 call by TCRdb cannot be tested. CDR3 length: 12 residues. The germline V gene has CDR1 LGHDT and CDR2 YNNKEL (reference sequence). CDR3 sequence reads: CASSFGAATQYF.

This rearrangement joins TRBV7-8 to TRBJ1-1; the D call of TRBD1 rests on TCRdb alone, since no DNA is present to check it. Per germline, CDR1 SGHVS and CDR2 FQNEAQ. The CDR3 is 19 amino acids. CDR3 residues: CASSLAHSLVRGVNTEAFF.

This chain links TRBV6-4 with TRBJ1-1; TCRdb's D gene call, TRBD1, goes unchecked for lack of DNA. The germline V gene has CDR1 MRHNA and CDR2 SNTAGT. The CDR3 is made up of 14 amino acids. The CDR3 sequence: CERDGTTGDTEAFF.

The V and J genes are TRBV5-1 and TRBJ2-1; TCRdb reports TRBD1, a call that lacks DNA to check it against. The germline V gene encodes CDR1 SGHRS and CDR2 YFSETQ. The CDR3 sequence is 16 residues long. The CDR3: CASSYRRDSSYNEQFF. Full variable domain (outside the CDR3, taken from reference TRBV5-1 and TRBJ2-1): KAGVTQTPRYLIKTRGQQVTLSCSPISGHRSVSWYQQTPGQGLQFLFEYFSETQRNKGNFPGRFSGRQFSNSRSEMNVSTLELGDSALYLCASSYRRDSSYNEQFFGPGTRLTVL.

V is TRBV3-1 and J is TRBJ2-3; TCRdb names TRBD1, which stays unverified in the absence of DNA. Germline CDR1 LGHDT, CDR2 YNNKEL (reference sequence). This CDR3 contains 13 residues. CDR3 sequence reads: CASSQGAGDTQYF.

The CDR3 protein is CSVRGHVVQAEQYF. The chain is built from TRBV29-1 and TRBJ2-7; TCRdb calls TRBD1, which cannot be checked without DNA. Germline values: CDR1 SQVTM, CDR2 ANQGSEA. The CDR3 is 14 amino acids.

The V call is TRBV5-1, the J call TRBJ2-3; TCRdb gives TRBD2 as the D gene, but with no DNA this cannot be confirmed. The CDR3 totals 16 residues. Per the germline V gene, CDR1 is SGHRS and CDR2 is YFSETQ. This chain's CDR3 is CASSLAGGGKLDTQYF.

The chain carries TRBV3-1 and TRBJ1-1; the TCRdb call, TRBD1, lacks DNA for checking. CDR3 length equals 13 residues. Germline V gene lookup returns CDR1 LGHDT and CDR2 YNNKEL (reference sequence). CDR3 sequence reads: CASSTRGVTEAFF. The whole variable domain, filled in from reference TRBV3-1 and TRBJ1-1, reads DTAVSQTPKYLVTQMGNDKSIKCEQNLGHDTMYWYKQDSKKFLKIMFSYNNKELIINETVPNRFSPKSPDKAHLNLHINSLELGDSAVYFCASSTRGVTEAFFGQGTRLTVV.

V and J are TRBV19 and TRBJ2-1; TCRdb returns TRBD2, unconfirmable since there is no DNA. Germline CDR1 reads LNHDA; CDR2 reads SQIVND (reference sequence). The CDR3 is made up of 16 amino acids. CDR3 protein: CASSRLSSGTYNEQFF. Complete variable domain (other parts from reference TRBV19 and TRBJ2-1): DGGITQSPKYLFRKEGQNVTLSCEQNLNHDAMYWYRQDPGQGLRLIYYSQIVNDFQKGDIAEGYSVSREKKESFPLTVTSAQKNPTAFYLCASSRLSSGTYNEQFFGPGTRLTVL.

The V and J genes are TRBV10-3 and TRBJ2-1; the TCRdb call, TRBD2, lacks DNA for checking. The CDR3 contains 12 residues. Germline assignment: CDR1 ENHRY and CDR2 SYGVKD. CDR3 region: CASSRETNEQFF.

J is TRBJ2-7 and V is TRBV14; TCRdb outputs TRBD1, but without DNA this stays unchecked. In germline, CDR1 is SGHDN, CDR2 FVKESK. The CDR3 is 13 amino acids. The CDR3: CASRTQGSYEQYF.

The chain couples TRBV5-1 to TRBJ1-2. CDR3 length equals 13 residues. CDR1 is SGHRS and CDR2 is YFSETQ in the germline V gene. The CDR3 sequence is CASSSSGNYGYTF.

CDR3 sequence: CATSPSQQGPDTQYF. The rearrangement uses TRBV28 and TRBJ2-3; lacking DNA, the TRBD1 call made by TCRdb goes unchecked. This CDR3 comprises 15 residues. Per the germline V gene, CDR1 is MDHEN and CDR2 is SYDVKM.

This rearrangement joins TRBV19 to TRBJ2-3. This CDR3 has 14 amino acids. Germline assignment: CDR1 LNHDA and CDR2 SQIVND (reference sequence). The CDR3: CASSNSGGPDTQYF.